This TCR beta chain was retrieved from a study of identical twins. From the 5' RACE reads, TCRdb called clonotypes with MiXCR, one entry per CDR3 protein. Of under 450,000 distinct CDR3 sequences in the sample, around 20% were seen once. V shed 7 bases, J shed 7 bases, and the junction held 6 bases outside the gene matches. Germline values: CDR1 MNHEY, CDR2 SMNVEV (reference sequence). The CDR3 is made up of 15 amino acids. The sequenced sample consisted of naive T cells sorted from blood. The V gene is TRBV27, the J gene TRBJ2-1, with 14 bases fitting TRBD2. The TCR originated in a man aged 45-65 years in good health. The CDR3 spells CASKPGLAGGNEQFF. DNA of the CDR3: TGTGCCAGCAAACCAGGACTAGCGGGAGGTAATGAGCAGTTCTTC.